Listed here are 31 T cell receptor beta chains from one sample, sequenced in a study of naive and memory T cell subsets. An oligonucleotide containing a UMI was ligated to the 3' end of TCR cDNA. Amplification of ligated cDNA took four PCR rounds with SP2 and nested alpha and beta constant primers. TCRdb re-called the 5' RACE reads through MiXCR, storing one row per CDR3 protein. The sample has tens of thousands of distinct CDR3 sequences; 7.2% are singletons. Receptors were obtained from a male donor in good health.

This clonotype was detected many times. V usage is TRBV29-1 and J usage is TRBJ2-7; the match to TRBD1 covers 8 bases. From germline, CDR1 is SQVTM and CDR2 ANQGSEA. V lost 4 bases, J lost 2 bases, and 10 bases stayed unmatched. The CDR3 runs 15 residues. The CDR3 coding sequence is TGCAGCGTTGTCCCGACAGGGGTGGAAGCCTACGAGCAGTACTTC. Its protein product is CSVVPTGVEAYEQYF.

In its sample, this clonotype was seen many times. The chain employs TRBV7-2 and TRBJ2-1; 8 bases fit TRBD2. Germline V gene lookup returns CDR1 SGHTA and CDR2 FQGNSA. J lost 1 base, V lost 4 bases, and 6 bases had no gene match. The CDR3 contains 16 residues. The CDR3 DNA reads TGTGCCAGCAGCTCGCAAGCGGGAGTTTCCTACAATGAGCAGTTCTTC. This codes for CASSSQAGVSYNEQFF.

This clonotype was counted ten times or more. The chain joins TRBV3-1 to TRBJ1-1; no clear D. The CDR3 extends over 16 amino acids. V dropped 3 bases and J dropped 3 bases, with 17 bases sitting between them. Germline-derived CDR1 and CDR2 are LGHDT and YNNKEL (reference sequence). The CDR3 reads CASSHPWAVGHTEAFF. The DNA of the CDR3 is TGTGCCAGCAGCCATCCGTGGGCAGTCGGACACACTGAAGCTTTCTTT. The full variable domain, completed using reference TRBV3-1 and TRBJ1-1, is DTAVSQTPKYLVTQMGNDKSIKCEQNLGHDTMYWYKQDSKKFLKIMFSYNNKELIINETVPNRFSPKSPDKAHLNLHINSLELGDSAVYFCASSHPWAVGHTEAFFGQGTRLTVV.

The rearrangement links TRBV2 to TRBJ1-6; D might be TRBD1 (5 bases). Between the trimmed V and J ends, which lost 5 bases and 7 bases, there was a span of 12 bases. The V gene's germline CDR1 is SNHLY and CDR2 FYNNEI. The CDR3 covers 14 residues. Written as DNA, the CDR3 is TGTGCCAGCAGTTACCGGGACGGCAATTCACCCCTCCACTTT. It is translated as CASSYRDGNSPLHF.

This rearrangement joins TRBV6-5 to TRBJ2-7, with 7 bases identical to TRBD1. The CDR3 contains 13 residues. Germline V gene sequence: CDR1 MNHEY, CDR2 SVGAGI. With V trimmed by 6 bases and J by 1 base, 3 bases remained unmatched. As DNA, the CDR3 is TGTGCCAGCAGCCCGGGACAGTCCTACGAGCAGTACTTC. Translation gives CASSPGQSYEQYF.

The chain combines TRBV20-1 with TRBJ1-1; D is uncertain. Trimming left V 5 bases short and J 6 bases short, with 16 bases between. Germline values: CDR1 DFQATT, CDR2 SNEGSKA (reference sequence). The CDR3 totals 13 residues. CDR3 nucleotides: TGCAGTGCTTCAGACCCAGGCCTCCCTGAAGCTTTCTTT. This sequence encodes CSASDPGLPEAFF.

The chain couples TRBV7-8 to TRBJ2-3; 7 positions agree with TRBD2. This CDR3 has 13 amino acids. Losses at the gene ends were 8 bases for V and 3 bases for J; bases not matched to a gene: 5. Germline-derived CDR1 and CDR2 are SGHVS and FQNEAQ. The CDR3 sequence: CASFFSGTDTQYF. CDR3 DNA: TGTGCCAGCTTCTTTAGCGGGACAGATACGCAGTATTTT.

The chain uses TRBV20-1 and TRBJ1-2; D not certain. Germline loops: CDR1 DFQATT, CDR2 SNEGSKA (reference sequence). The CDR3 spans 11 residues. V shed 0 bases and J shed 8 bases, with 7 bases lying between them. This CDR3 reads CSAREGGGYTF. CDR3 nucleotide sequence: TGCAGTGCTAGAGAGGGTGGCGGCTACACCTTC.

This rearrangement joins TRBV28 to TRBJ2-7; 9 bases agree with TRBD2. The germline gives CDR1 MDHEN, CDR2 SYDVKM. This CDR3 is built from 16 residues. Trimming took 6 bases from V and 2 from J; bases not matched to a gene: 11. The CDR3 here is CASRTNSGSNPYEQYF. CDR3 DNA sequence: TGTGCCAGCAGGACTAATAGCGGGAGTAACCCCTACGAGCAGTACTTC.

This clonotype appeared a few times. V usage is TRBV11-2 and J usage is TRBJ2-2; the D is unclear. Between the trimmed V and J ends, which lost 0 bases and 3 bases, there was a span of 5 bases. Germline CDR1 is SGHAT and CDR2 is FQNNGV. The CDR3 consists of 14 residues. As DNA, the CDR3 is TGTGCCAGCAGCTTAGATATGTACACCGGGGAGCTGTTTTTT. Protein: CASSLDMYTGELFF.

This clonotype was detected many times. The rearrangement uses TRBV4-1 and TRBJ2-7; TRBD2 matches at 15 bases. Germline trimming cut 2 bases from V and 2 bases from J; bases unmatched to any gene: 4. There are 17 residues in the CDR3. CDR1 and CDR2 (germline): MGHRA, YSYEKL. DNA of the CDR3: TGCGCCAGCAGCCAACACGGACTAGCGGGAGGGCCCTACGAGCAGTACTTC. Protein product: CASSQHGLAGGPYEQYF.

This clonotype showed up many times. The chain is built from TRBV21-1 and TRBJ1-6; no check of the table's D call, TRBD1, against the DNA was made. TRBV21-1 corresponds to a pseudogene. There are 13 residues in the CDR3. The CDR3 DNA reads TGTGCCAGCAGAAGGGACAGTAATTCACCCCTCCACTTT. It specifies CASRRDSNSPLHF.

This clonotype was detected only a few times. The genes are TRBV7-9 and TRBJ2-5; D gene ambiguous. The CDR3 loop spans 15 amino acids. Germline loops: CDR1 SEHNR, CDR2 FQNEAQ (reference sequence). V shed 0 bases and J shed 1 base, with 9 bases lying between them. The CDR3 nucleotides are TGTGCCAGCAGCTTAGCCGGCCCCGCCCAAGAGACCCAGTACTTC. The encoded protein is CASSLAGPAQETQYF.

This chain joins TRBV29-1 and TRBJ2-5, with TRBD1 as a possible D gene (5 bases). Germline V CDR1 and CDR2: SQVTM, ANQGSEA. V lost 3 bases and J lost 4, with 15 bases in between. The CDR3 consists of 14 residues. This CDR3 reads CSVDSLGRGETQYF. CDR3 coding DNA: TGCAGCGTTGATTCTTTAGGAAGGGGAGAGACCCAGTACTTC.

This clonotype was observed at least ten times. The rearrangement links TRBV6-1 to TRBJ1-1, with no clear D. V lost 8 bases and J lost 0, with 16 bases in between. The germline gives CDR1 MNHNS, CDR2 SASEGT. This CDR3 has 15 amino acids. CDR3 sequence (DNA): TGTGCCAGCCTAGGGTCCGAGCTCATGAACACTGAAGCTTTCTTT. Its translation is CASLGSELMNTEAFF.

This clonotype was counted at least ten times. The V and J genes are TRBV4-2 and TRBJ2-1; D remains ambiguous. V lost 3 bases to trimming and J lost 0 bases, with 9 bases between them. Looked up from germline, CDR1 is LGHNA and CDR2 is YNFKEQ. The CDR3 is made up of 15 amino acids. The CDR3 sequence is CASSHGRTSYNEQFF. The CDR3 bases are TGTGCCAGCAGCCACGGACGGACCTCCTACAATGAGCAGTTCTTC.

This clonotype was seen repeatedly, ten times or more. The chain combines TRBV6-1 with TRBJ2-1; D call uncertain. This CDR3 is built from 13 residues. Trimming took 2 bases from V and 6 from J, leaving 8 bases between them. Germline V CDR1 and CDR2: MNHNS, SASEGT. CDR3 region: CASSEWASNEQFF. The CDR3, as DNA: TGTGCCAGCAGTGAATGGGCTTCCAATGAGCAGTTCTTC.

This chain uses TRBV10-1 with TRBJ2-3; D may match TRBD1 or TRBD2 (6 bases each). V lost 6 bases to trimming and J lost 1 base, with 20 bases between them. Germline loops: CDR1 WNHNN, CDR2 SYGVQD (reference sequence). The CDR3 is 17 amino acids. CDR3 residues: CASSSGVGTTGTDTQYF. The CDR3 DNA reads as TGCGCCAGCAGCTCGGGGGTAGGGACAACCGGCACAGATACGCAGTATTTT.

This sequence joins TRBV6-1 and TRBJ2-7; TRBD1 might be the D (6 bases). Germline CDR1 is MNHNS and CDR2 is SASEGT. CDR3 size: 14 residues. Trimming removed 3 bases from V and 1 base from J, with 10 bases in between. The CDR3 nucleotides are TGTGCCAGCAGTGAGGGGGCAGGGTCCTACGAGCAGTACTTC. Its protein product is CASSEGAGSYEQYF.

This clonotype was counted at least ten times. The CDR3 reads CSARPQASGTYEQYF. The CDR3 nucleotides are TGCAGTGCTAGACCCCAAGCTAGCGGGACCTACGAGCAGTACTTC. The rearrangement links TRBV20-1 to TRBJ2-7; 9 bases align to TRBD2. The J segment lost 2 bases and the V segment lost 2 bases, leaving 7 bases of the junction unmatched. The CDR3 spans 15 residues. The germline V gene encodes CDR1 DFQATT and CDR2 SNEGSKA (reference sequence).

This clonotype was detected a few times. The chain employs TRBV9 and TRBJ2-2, with D unresolved. The CDR3 runs 13 residues. Germline V lookup: CDR1 SGDLS, CDR2 YYNGEE. Deletions cut 2 bases from V and 6 bases from J, with 8 bases between. CDR3 coding DNA: TGTGCCAGCAGCGTCCAGTTTTCCGGGGAGCTGTTTTTT. Residues: CASSVQFSGELFF.

This clonotype was seen a few times. V usage is TRBV3-1 and J usage is TRBJ2-1; 7 bases align to TRBD2. Germline V lookup: CDR1 LGHDT, CDR2 YNNKEL (reference sequence). This CDR3 has 15 residues. Trimming cost V 0 bases and J 2 bases; bases outside gene matches: 1. The CDR3, as DNA: TGTGCCAGCAGCCAAGACGCGGGGGCCTACAATGAGCAGTTCTTC. Its translation: CASSQDAGAYNEQFF.

This clonotype was detected a few times. The rearrangement joins TRBV20-1 to TRBJ2-5, with a possible D match to TRBD2 (5 bases). CDR1 DFQATT and CDR2 SNEGSKA come from the germline V gene (reference sequence). CDR3 size: 15 residues. V dropped 6 bases and J dropped 0 bases, with 17 bases sitting between them. As DNA, the CDR3 is TGCAGTGCCGAGGAGGTCGGTTCCTACCAAGAGACCCAGTACTTC. This translates into CSAEEVGSYQETQYF.

The table lists this clonotype with many counts. The V and J genes are TRBV7-9 and TRBJ2-3; 8 nucleotides line up with TRBD2. From germline, CDR1 is SEHNR and CDR2 FQNEAQ (reference sequence). Trimming removed 2 bases from V and 3 bases from J; junction bases left unmatched: 7. This CDR3 is 16 amino acids long. This CDR3 is CASSLMSGRVTDTQYF. CDR3 DNA: TGTGCCAGCAGCTTAATGAGCGGGAGAGTAACAGATACGCAGTATTTT.

The chain has TRBV11-3 and TRBJ2-1; 12 bases are a match to TRBD2. CDR3 length: 16 amino acids. The germline CDR1 and CDR2 sequences are SGHNT and YENEEA. The V and J ends lost 3 bases and 1 base, in that order; junction bases with no gene match: 1. The chain's CDR3 is CASSLGLAGSYNEQFF. The CDR3 DNA sequence: TGTGCCAGCAGCTTGGGACTAGCGGGTTCCTACAATGAGCAGTTCTTC.

This clonotype was observed at least ten times. The chain employs TRBV11-2 and TRBJ2-2; D is unresolved. CDR1 is SGHAT and CDR2 is FQNNGV in the germline V gene. This CDR3 is 14 amino acids long. The ends were cut back, 2 bases at V and 4 bases at J, with 8 bases in the middle. The CDR3 is CASSLTASTGELFF. As DNA, the CDR3 is TGTGCCAGCAGCTTAACAGCCTCCACCGGGGAGCTGTTTTTT.

The V gene is TRBV3-1, the J gene TRBJ2-2; D is undetermined. The CDR3 sequence is 15 residues long. Per germline, CDR1 LGHDT and CDR2 YNNKEL (reference sequence). V shed 1 base and J shed 5 bases, with 11 bases lying between them. The CDR3 protein is CASSQGKMETGELFF. The CDR3 DNA reads TGTGCCAGCAGCCAAGGAAAGATGGAAACCGGGGAGCTGTTTTTT. The complete variable domain, with remaining parts taken from reference TRBV3-1 and TRBJ2-2, reads DTAVSQTPKYLVTQMGNDKSIKCEQNLGHDTMYWYKQDSKKFLKIMFSYNNKELIINETVPNRFSPKSPDKAHLNLHINSLELGDSAVYFCASSQGKMETGELFFGEGSRLTVL.

This clonotype was observed a handful of times. The rearrangement joins TRBV2 to TRBJ2-3; TRBD2 agrees at 11 bases. Germline V gene data show CDR1 as SNHLY and CDR2 as FYNNEI. The CDR3 has 16 residues. The junction had 9 bases not matched to a gene; V was cut back by 4 bases and J by 6 bases. Here the CDR3 reads CASSAGLAGGLDTQYF. CDR3 sequence (DNA): TGTGCCAGCAGTGCCGGGTTAGCGGGGGGGCTGGATACGCAGTATTTT.

The sample holds many counts of this clonotype. The chain combines TRBV29-1 with TRBJ2-1, with D possibly matching TRBD2 (7 bases). Germline V gene data show CDR1 as SQVTM and CDR2 as ANQGSEA. Deletions cut 7 bases from V and 6 bases from J, with 25 bases between. This CDR3 spans 16 amino acids. CDR3 nucleotides: TGCAGCGCAAAACCGTACCCCGGGGGAGGGGGCAATGAGCAGTTCTTC. Encoded protein: CSAKPYPGGGGNEQFF.

This clonotype was observed a few times. This sequence joins TRBV6-6 and TRBJ1-1; 9 nucleotides line up with TRBD1. Germline V gene lookup returns CDR1 MNHNY and CDR2 SVGAGI (reference sequence). Trimming at V came to 6 bases and at J to 4 bases, leaving 9 bases not matched to a gene. The CDR3 extends over 15 amino acids. The CDR3 here is CASSLQGAGGTEAFF. The CDR3 DNA reads TGTGCCAGCAGCCTACAGGGGGCAGGGGGCACTGAAGCTTTCTTT.

This clonotype was detected a few times. The V gene is TRBV6-5, the J gene TRBJ2-1; 12 bases are a match to TRBD2. The germline V gene encodes CDR1 MNHEY and CDR2 SVGAGI. This CDR3 comprises 15 residues. Trimming cost V 10 bases and J 5 bases; bases outside gene matches: 9. The CDR3 DNA follows: TGTGCCACCTCCCTAGCGGGAGGGCCCCACAATGAGCAGTTCTTC. It encodes CATSLAGGPHNEQFF.